The 24 T cell receptor beta chains reported below all come from one sample, sequenced in a study of cytomegalovirus exposure and HLA in healthy donors. 13 Jbeta primers and 60 Vbeta primers were used for the PCR. Produced via immunoSEQ multiplex PCR; TCRdb's table is partial and in-frame only. The sample yields roughly 180,000 clones, roughly 84% seen once. The specimen was PBMCs. The receptors were sampled from a boy aged 2 to 10 in good health and CMV-seronegative.

This clone was found a few times. The V call is TRBV7-8, the J call TRBJ2-3; 8 nucleotides align to TRBD2. Germline-derived CDR1 and CDR2 are SGHVS and FQNEAQ. V shed 0 bases and J 9 bases; nucleotides not matched to a gene: 2. The CDR3 is made up of 13 amino acids. The CDR3 protein is CASSLAGGETQYF. In DNA, the CDR3 is TGTGCCAGCAGCTTAGCCGGGGGGGAGACGCAGTATTTT.

The V and J genes are TRBV7-3 and TRBJ2-5, with D possibly TRBD2 on 6 matching bases. The germline gives CDR1 SGHTA, CDR2 FQGTGA. The V end was cut by 2 bases, the J end by 5 bases, with 6 bases between. This CDR3 is 12 amino acids long. The CDR3 protein is CASSLRGETQYF. CDR3 nucleotides: TGTGCCAGCAGCTTACGGGGGGAGACCCAGTACTTC.

This clone was observed a handful of times. V is TRBV19 and J is TRBJ2-7; D possibly corresponds to TRBD2 (6 bases). The germline V gene encodes CDR1 LNHDA and CDR2 SQIVND (reference sequence). The V and J ends lost 3 bases and 3 bases respectively, with 9 bases between them. The CDR3 runs to 13 residues. The CDR3 region has the DNA TGTGCCAGTAGTATGGGTAGCGGCTACGAGCAGTACTTC. This codes for CASSMGSGYEQYF.

V gene TRBV19 combines with J gene TRBJ2-1; 12 nucleotides align to TRBD2. The junction had 2 bases not matched to a gene; V was cut back by 4 bases and J by 4 bases. CDR1 is LNHDA and CDR2 is SQIVND in the germline V gene (reference sequence). The CDR3 loop spans 15 amino acids. The CDR3 here is CASSRTSGDYNEQFF. DNA for the CDR3: TGTGCCAGTAGTAGGACTAGCGGGGATTACAATGAGCAGTTCTTC.

V and J are TRBV5-4 and TRBJ2-3; D is uncertain. The CDR3 consists of 16 residues. V was pared by 5 bases and J by 0 bases, with 16 bases between. CDR1 SGHNT and CDR2 YYREEE come from the germline V gene (reference sequence). The CDR3 protein is CASSSLGLSSTDTQYF. In DNA, the CDR3 is TGTGCCAGCAGTTCATTGGGCCTATCCAGCACAGATACGCAGTATTTT.

This chain connects TRBV11-1 to TRBJ1-2, with 7 bases fitting TRBD1. This CDR3 is built from 13 residues. Germline assignment: CDR1 SGHAT and CDR2 FQDESV (reference sequence). The V and J ends lost 8 bases and 2 bases, in that order; junction bases with no gene match: 5. The CDR3: CASGTGENYGYTF. CDR3 DNA: TGTGCCAGCGGCACAGGGGAGAACTATGGCTACACCTTC.

The chain is built from TRBV10-3 and TRBJ1-4; D possibly corresponds to TRBD1 (5 bases). Looked up from germline, CDR1 is ENHRY and CDR2 is SYGVKD. This CDR3 has 14 amino acids. The V end lost 5 bases, the J end lost 4 bases, and 11 bases lay between the germline ends. CDR3 nucleotides: TGTGCCATCAGTTTGGGACTGAGTAATGAAAAACTGTTTTTT. Translating gives CAISLGLSNEKLFF.

This clone was seen a single time. The chain combines TRBV5-3 with TRBJ1-1; TRBD1 matches at 8 bases. TRBV5-3 is reported as an ORF; its role is uncertain. After removal of 0 bases from V and 5 bases from J, the junction contained 9 bases not matched to a gene. The CDR3 contains 16 residues. The chain's CDR3 is CARSLALSTGETEAFF. The CDR3 DNA reads as TGTGCCAGAAGCTTGGCCCTCTCGACAGGGGAAACTGAAGCTTTCTTT.

The V call is TRBV9, the J call TRBJ2-3; 7 bases are shared with TRBD2. The CDR3 runs to 14 residues. V was clipped by 2 bases and J by 4 bases; unmatched bases: 4. Germline CDR1 reads SGDLS; CDR2 reads YYNGEE. As DNA, the CDR3 is TGTGCCAGCAGCGTCAGCGGGACGGCAGATACGCAGTATTTT. Translating it yields CASSVSGTADTQYF. The full variable domain, in which reference TRBV9 and TRBJ2-3 provide the parts outside the CDR3, is DSGVTQTPKHLITATGQRVTLRCSPRSGDLSVYWYQQSLDQGLQFLIQYYNGEERAKGNILERFSAQQFPDLHSELNLSSLELGDSALYFCASSVSGTADTQYFGPGTRLTVL.

The chain couples TRBV5-6 to TRBJ1-2; unclear D gene. This CDR3 spans 15 amino acids. The germline V gene has CDR1 SGHDT and CDR2 YYEEEE. Trimming left V 3 bases short and J 3 bases short, with 15 bases between. CDR3 nucleotide sequence: TGTGCCAGCAGCTCACCAAAAACAGAGCACTATGGCTACACCTTC. It encodes CASSSPKTEHYGYTF.

This sequence joins TRBV2 and TRBJ1-4; 7 bases are shared with TRBD1. Germline CDR1 is SNHLY and CDR2 is FYNNEI. This CDR3 comprises 14 residues. V was clipped by 5 bases and J by 4 bases; unmatched bases: 4. CDR3: CASSLGTVNEKLFF. The CDR3 bases are TGTGCCAGCAGTCTCGGGACAGTTAATGAAAAACTGTTTTTT.

The rearrangement uses TRBV5-6 and TRBJ1-2, with D tentatively TRBD1 (6 bases). V lost 4 bases to trimming and J lost 9 bases, with 13 bases between them. CDR1 SGHDT and CDR2 YYEEEE come from the germline V gene. This CDR3 spans 12 amino acids. The CDR3 loop reads CASSDSDSSYTF. CDR3 nucleotide sequence: TGTGCCAGCAGCGACTCGGACAGCAGCTACACCTTC. Variable domain in full (rest from reference TRBV5-6 and TRBJ1-2): DAGVTQSPTHLIKTRGQQVTLRCSPKSGHDTVSWYQQALGQGPQFIFQYYEEEERQRGNFPDRFSGHQFPNYSSELNVNALLLGDSALYLCASSDSDSSYTFGSGTRLTVV.

This clone appeared a few times. This chain links TRBV6-1 with TRBJ1-5; a possible D gene is TRBD1 (6 bases). The CDR3 is made up of 15 amino acids. The germline V gene encodes CDR1 MNHNS and CDR2 SASEGT. Trimming removed 6 bases from V and 2 bases from J, with 14 bases in between. CDR3 in amino acids: CASRSTGSGNQPQHF. In DNA, the CDR3 is TGTGCCAGCAGGTCCACAGGGAGCGGCAATCAGCCCCAGCATTTT.

This clone was detected only a few times. The V gene is TRBV7-2, the J gene TRBJ1-1; D possibly corresponds to TRBD1 (6 bases). The CDR3 covers 13 residues. CDR1 is SGHTA and CDR2 is FQGNSA in the germline V gene. V was trimmed by 4 bases and J by 9 bases, leaving 15 bases between them. CDR3 region: CASSSTDSMKAFF. Written as DNA, the CDR3 is TGTGCCAGCAGCTCAACGGACAGTATGAAAGCTTTCTTT.

The chain recombines TRBV4-3 with TRBJ1-1; 10 bases line up with TRBD1. The CDR3 extends over 16 amino acids. Germline CDR1 reads LGHNA; CDR2 reads YSLEER. Trimming at V came to 0 bases and at J to 4 bases, leaving 5 bases not matched to a gene. The CDR3 sequence: CASSQEWRTGGTEAFF. CDR3 bases: TGCGCCAGCAGCCAAGAGTGGAGGACAGGGGGCACTGAAGCTTTCTTT.

V and J are TRBV7-9 and TRBJ2-5, with unresolved D. The assigned J gene may be wrong: the sequence end matches TRBJ2-7 better. The germline V gene has CDR1 SEHNR and CDR2 FQNEAQ (reference sequence). This CDR3 region has 12 residues. The CDR3 spells CASSWGSYEQYF. The CDR3 coding sequence is TGTGCCAGCAGCTGGGGCTCCTACGAGCAGTACTTC.

This chain joins TRBV6-6 and TRBJ1-2; D is unclear. V was trimmed by 4 bases and J by 7 bases, leaving 19 bases between them. This CDR3 contains 15 residues. Germline V gives CDR1 MNHNY, CDR2 SVGAGI (reference sequence). DNA of the CDR3: TGTGCCAGCAGTTCCCTCATGGCAGATACGTCTGGCTACACCTTC. It translates to CASSSLMADTSGYTF.

The chain combines TRBV7-3 with TRBJ2-6, with 10 bases aligning to TRBD2. CDR1 SGHTA and CDR2 FQGTGA come from the germline V gene. V lost 2 bases to trimming and J lost 1 base; unmatched junction nucleotides: 5. The CDR3 runs to 18 residues. The CDR3: CASSLRVAGGSGANVLTF. Here the CDR3 DNA reads TGTGCCAGCAGCTTACGGGTAGCGGGAGGATCTGGGGCCAACGTCCTGACTTTC.

The V and J genes are TRBV7-9 and TRBJ1-1; 11 nucleotides line up with TRBD1. After removal of 4 bases from V and 5 bases from J, the junction contained 9 bases not matched to a gene. The germline gives CDR1 SEHNR, CDR2 FQNEAQ (reference sequence). This CDR3 is built from 16 residues. CDR3 amino acids: CASSSWTGGFGTEAFF. CDR3 in DNA: TGTGCCAGCAGCTCCTGGACAGGGGGCTTCGGAACTGAAGCTTTCTTT.

J is TRBJ1-1 and V is TRBV13; D remains ambiguous. Trimming left V 4 bases short and J 9 bases short, with 18 bases between. CDR1 is PRHDT, CDR2 FYEKMQ, per germline (reference sequence). This CDR3 spans 14 amino acids. CDR3 in amino acids: CASSSTLEAAQAFF. DNA of the CDR3: TGTGCCAGCAGCTCGACGTTGGAGGCCGCGCAAGCTTTCTTT. The whole variable domain, filled in from reference TRBV13 and TRBJ1-1, reads AAGVIQSPRHLIKEKRETATLKCYPIPRHDTVYWYQQGPGQDPQFLISFYEKMQSDKGSIPDRFSAQQFSDYHSELNMSSLELGDSALYFCASSSTLEAAQAFFGQGTRLTVV.

The rearrangement uses TRBV7-9 and TRBJ2-1, with 15 bases aligning to TRBD2. This CDR3 has 16 amino acids. V shed 3 bases, J shed 8 bases, and the junction held 5 bases outside the gene matches. CDR1 and CDR2 (germline): SEHNR, FQNEAQ (reference sequence). This chain's CDR3 is CASSFPGLAGGDEQFF. CDR3 nucleotides: TGTGCCAGCAGCTTTCCGGGACTAGCGGGGGGAGATGAGCAGTTCTTC.

The V call is TRBV25-1, the J call TRBJ1-5, with D perhaps matching TRBD1 (6 bases). The CDR3 runs 16 residues. V lost 8 bases and J lost 0, with 17 bases in between. Germline V gene lookup returns CDR1 MGHDK and CDR2 SYGVNS. As DNA, the CDR3 is TGTGCCAGCGAAGAGAAAGGGGGTCTTAGCAATCAGCCCCAGCATTTT. This translates into CASEEKGGLSNQPQHF.

The chain joins TRBV11-2 to TRBJ2-2, with TRBD2 matching over 8 bases. Looked up from germline, CDR1 is SGHAT and CDR2 is FQNNGV. CDR3 length: 16 amino acids. J was trimmed by 2 bases and V by 4 bases; bases with no gene match: 6. This CDR3 reads CASSSRGLENTGELFF. The CDR3 DNA sequence: TGTGCCAGCAGCTCTAGGGGACTAGAAAACACCGGGGAGCTGTTTTTT.

The V gene is TRBV9, the J gene TRBJ2-1; possibly TRBD1 for D (6 bases). Between the trimmed V and J ends, which lost 3 bases and 1 base, there was a span of 8 bases. This CDR3 has 14 amino acids. CDR1 SGDLS and CDR2 YYNGEE come from the germline V gene. The CDR3: CASSGDTSYNEQFF. The DNA for the CDR3 is TGTGCCAGCAGCGGGGACACTTCCTACAATGAGCAGTTCTTC.